This TCR beta chain was sequenced for a study of radiation and T cells in renal cell carcinoma. With 0 bases removed from V and 8 bases from J, the gap between germline ends came to 13 bases. CDR1 and CDR2 (germline): LGHNA, YSLEER. CDR3 length equals 15 residues. General observations from the study: No pretreatment tumor biopsies were available for baseline clonotypes. In blood, top tumor clones expanded by 2 weeks, shrinking by 4.

Sequencing was performed with immunoSEQ multiplex PCR; in TCRdb, only in-frame clones are kept and a portion is missing. This table has around 75,000 clones, 82% appearing once. Documented time point: blood 2 weeks post-SBRT. The treatment is: 15 Gy SBRT to primary tumor, nephrectomy 4 weeks later. Serial blood draws occurred at baseline and 2 and 4 weeks post-SBRT. This renal cell carcinoma was of the clear cell type. This clone came up once. The antigen is unknown. The sequence was collected from a man in his sixties with renal cell carcinoma. This sample comprised blood, obtained from a patient whose treatment included radiotherapy and nephrectomy. The rearrangement joins TRBV4-3 to TRBJ1-4, with a weak D call TRBD1 (5 bases). CDR3 amino acids: CASSQDRRAREKLFF. The CDR3 bases are TGCGCCAGCAGCCAAGATCGCAGGGCCCGGGAAAAACTGTTTTTT.